Presented here are 22 T cell receptor beta chains from one specimen sequenced in a study of cytomegalovirus exposure and HLA in healthy donors. The PCR contained 60 Vbeta and 13 Jbeta primers. Clones were sequenced by immunoSEQ multiplex PCR, and TCRdb holds only the in-frame ones, with some missing. In the table there are over 120,000 clones, roughly 10% of which are singletons. The source material was PBMCs. These receptor sequences come from a man aged 45-65 years in good health and CMV-seronegative.

The rearrangement joins TRBV19 to TRBJ1-2; TRBD1 aligns across 9 bases. Per germline, CDR1 LNHDA and CDR2 SQIVND (reference sequence). This CDR3 has 14 residues. The V segment lost 2 bases and the J segment 8 bases; nucleotides outside the gene matches: 6. CDR3 nucleotide sequence: TGTGCCAGTAGTATAAGGGACAGGGCGGAAGGCTACACCTTC. Protein product: CASSIRDRAEGYTF. The whole variable domain, remainder taken from reference TRBV19 and TRBJ1-2, is DGGITQSPKYLFRKEGQNVTLSCEQNLNHDAMYWYRQDPGQGLRLIYYSQIVNDFQKGDIAEGYSVSREKKESFPLTVTSAQKNPTAFYLCASSIRDRAEGYTFGSGTRLTVV.

The rearrangement links TRBV6-5 to TRBJ1-2; perhaps TRBD1 as D (5 bases). Per the germline V gene, CDR1 is MNHEY and CDR2 is SVGAGI. CDR3 length: 14 residues. Trimming stripped 0 bases from V and 4 bases from J, with 9 bases between. CDR3: CASSYSGGTYGYTF. CDR3 in DNA: TGTGCCAGCAGTTACTCGGGAGGGACCTATGGCTACACCTTC.

The CDR3, as DNA: TGTGCCAGCAGTTTAAGGCGGGAGATTCTGGAGACCCAGTACTTC. Encoded protein: CASSLRREILETQYF. The rearrangement links TRBV28 to TRBJ2-5; 7 bases fit TRBD2. The ends lost 2 bases at V and 5 bases at J; junction bases unmatched: 8. This CDR3 is 15 amino acids long. Per the germline V gene, CDR1 is MDHEN and CDR2 is SYDVKM.

The table lists this clone with a few counts. The chain links TRBV29-1 to TRBJ2-5; D might be TRBD2 (7 bases). The germline V gene encodes CDR1 SQVTM and CDR2 ANQGSEA. V was trimmed by 8 bases and J by 4 bases, leaving 14 bases between them. The CDR3 sequence is 12 residues long. CDR3 region: CSIRGAGETQYF. CDR3 coding DNA: TGCAGCATACGGGGGGCTGGAGAGACCCAGTACTTC.

In DNA, the CDR3 is TGTGCCAGCAGTTTCAGCAGGACTAGCGGGACCTACTACAATGAGCAGTTCTTC. It is translated as CASSFSRTSGTYYNEQFF. The chain carries TRBV28 and TRBJ2-1; 12 nucleotides align to TRBD2. The CDR3 has 18 amino acids. The junction had 9 bases not matched to a gene; V was cut back by 3 bases and J by 3 bases. Germline CDR1 reads MDHEN; CDR2 reads SYDVKM.

The table lists this clone with a few counts. This chain connects TRBV11-2 to TRBJ1-1; 8 bases are a match to TRBD1. V gave up 3 bases and J gave up 2 bases; unmatched junction bases: 2. CDR1 SGHAT and CDR2 FQNNGV come from the germline V gene. The CDR3 length is 14 residues. The CDR3 sequence: CASSLGQENTEAFF. As DNA, the CDR3 is TGTGCCAGCAGCTTGGGACAGGAAAACACTGAAGCTTTCTTT. Combining the CDR3 with reference TRBV11-2 and TRBJ1-1 gives the whole variable domain EAGVAQSPRYKIIEKRQSVAFWCNPISGHATLYWYQQILGQGPKLLIQFQNNGVVDDSQLPKDRFSAERLKGVDSTLKIQPAKLEDSAVYLCASSLGQENTEAFFGQGTRLTVV.

This clone was seen a few times. The chain couples TRBV30 to TRBJ2-7; possible D gene TRBD2, 6 bases. The CDR3 consists of 11 residues. Germline lookup yields CDR1 GTSNPN and CDR2 SVGIG (reference sequence). The V end lost 3 bases, the J end lost 3 bases, and 6 bases lay between the germline ends. Here the CDR3 reads CAWRGGYEQYF. CDR3 DNA sequence: TGTGCCTGGAGGGGGGGCTACGAGCAGTACTTC.

The genes are TRBV5-1 and TRBJ2-1; 7 bases fit TRBD1. The CDR3 spans 12 residues. Per the germline V gene, CDR1 is SGHRS and CDR2 is YFSETQ. J was trimmed by 9 bases and V by 4 bases; bases with no gene match: 4. CDR3 DNA: TGCGCCAGCAGCGTGACAGGGAGTGAGCAGTTCTTC. This encodes CASSVTGSEQFF.

The chain links TRBV30 to TRBJ2-7, with 7 bases that match TRBD2. With 6 bases clipped from V and 3 bases from J, the junction kept 8 bases outside the gene matches. The CDR3 runs 13 residues. Germline assignment: CDR1 GTSNPN and CDR2 SVGIG (reference sequence). CDR3 amino acids: CACLEAGHYEQYF. CDR3 nucleotide sequence: TGTGCCTGCCTAGAAGCGGGGCACTACGAGCAGTACTTC.

The chain combines TRBV2 with TRBJ1-2; 11 positions agree with TRBD1. J gave up 8 bases and V 3 bases, and 2 bases lay outside the gene matches. The V gene's germline CDR1 is SNHLY and CDR2 FYNNEI. The CDR3 runs to 13 residues. The DNA for the CDR3 is TGTGCCAGCAGTGAGGACAGGGGGCGGGGCTACACCTTC. Residues: CASSEDRGRGYTF.

This clone was found a few times. The chain uses TRBV30 and TRBJ1-5; maybe TRBD1 (6 bases). The V end lost 1 base, the J end lost 4 bases, and 14 bases lay between the germline ends. Germline CDR1 is GTSNPN and CDR2 is SVGIG (reference sequence). The CDR3 has 15 amino acids. CDR3 in amino acids: CAWSGTGRDNQPQHF. CDR3 DNA: TGTGCCTGGAGTGGTACAGGGAGGGATAATCAGCCCCAGCATTTT. The entire variable domain, with the rest obtained from reference TRBV30 and TRBJ1-5, is as follows: SQTIHQWPATLVQPVGSPLSLECTVEGTSNPNLYWYRQAAGRGLQLLFYSVGIGQISSEVPQNLSASRPQDRQFILSSKKLLLSDSGFYLCAWSGTGRDNQPQHFGDGTRLSIL.

There are a few counts of this clone. One junction end disagrees with the germline gene, perhaps due to a read error. The J gene is TRBJ1-2, the V gene TRBV12-5; no clear D. Germline V gene lookup returns CDR1 LGHNT and CDR2 FRNRAP. The length of the CDR3 is 13 residues. CDR3 sequence (DNA): TGTACTAGTGGTTTGAACGGGAACTATGGCTACACCTTC. Its protein product is CTSGLNGNYGYTF.

This chain links TRBV5-1 with TRBJ2-5; D is uncertain. The better agreement between TRBJ2-7 and the DNA end casts doubt on the J call. Germline V CDR1 and CDR2: SGHRS, YFSETQ. CDR3 size: 12 residues. The CDR3 spells CASSYLLNEQYF. DNA of the CDR3: TGCGCCAGCAGCTACCTGTTGAACGAGCAGTACTTC.

This chain links TRBV2 with TRBJ2-7; the match to TRBD1 covers 8 bases. CDR1 SNHLY and CDR2 FYNNEI come from the germline V gene. CDR3 length: 13 amino acids. With V trimmed by 4 bases and J by 6 bases, 5 bases remained unmatched. The CDR3, as DNA: TGTGCCAGCAGTGCCACGACAGGGGTCGAGCAGTACTTC. It yields the protein CASSATTGVEQYF.

V gene TRBV2 combines with J gene TRBJ2-5; a weak D match, TRBD2 (6 bases). There are 14 residues in the CDR3. V was pared by 7 bases and J by 1 base, with 13 bases between. CDR1 and CDR2 from the germline V gene are SNHLY and FYNNEI. The CDR3 sequence is CASMAGSGQETQYF. The CDR3 nucleotides read TGTGCCAGCATGGCGGGTAGCGGCCAAGAGACCCAGTACTTC. Looking up the rest from reference TRBV2 and TRBJ2-5 gives the full variable domain: EPEVTQTPSHQVTQMGQEVILRCVPISNHLYFYWYRQILGQKVEFLVSFYNNEISEKSEIFDDQFSVERPDGSNFTLKIRSTKLEDSAMYFCASMAGSGQETQYFGPGTRLLVL.

This clone occurred a few times. For the CDR3, the DNA is TGTGCCAGCAGCGAGGAGAGGTACACTGAAGCTTTCTTT. Its translation is CASSEERYTEAFF. The chain couples TRBV6-1 to TRBJ1-1, with no clear D. The CDR3 is 13 residues long. Germline V gene lookup returns CDR1 MNHNS and CDR2 SASEGT. V gave up 6 bases and J gave up 3 bases, with 11 bases separating them.

This clone has only a few counts. The V gene is TRBV19, the J gene TRBJ1-5, with 12 positions matching TRBD1. The ends lost 3 bases at V and 2 bases at J; junction bases unmatched: 5. This CDR3 has 17 amino acids. CDR1 and CDR2 (germline): LNHDA, SQIVND (reference sequence). The CDR3 DNA sequence: TGTGCCAGTAGTATCCCCGGGACAGGGGGCGGCAATCAGCCCCAGCATTTT. Translating gives CASSIPGTGGGNQPQHF.

This clone appeared a few times. This chain links TRBV5-1 with TRBJ2-2, with D tentatively TRBD1 (6 bases). From germline, CDR1 is SGHRS and CDR2 YFSETQ. CDR3 length equals 15 residues. The germline V and J ends were trimmed by 0 bases and 6 bases, with 12 bases remaining between them. DNA of the CDR3: TGCGCCAGCAGCTTGGTTCCCCACAGGGCCGGGGAGCTGTTTTTT. Translating it yields CASSLVPHRAGELFF.

The genes are TRBV7-9 and TRBJ1-5; 8 nucleotides line up with TRBD1. Germline CDR1 is SEHNR and CDR2 is FQNEAQ (reference sequence). The CDR3 spans 19 residues. V trimming: 0 bases; J trimming: 2 bases; junction bases outside the gene matches: 12. The CDR3 bases are TGTGCCAGCAGCTTAGCCTACAGGGGGAGTGTTTGCGGCAATCAGCCCCAGCATTTT. The encoded protein is CASSLAYRGSVCGNQPQHF.

The CDR3 bases are TGCGCCAGCAGCTTGGAAACCGGGGGGCGGGCCAAAAACATTCAGTACTTC. This gives the protein CASSLETGGRAKNIQYF. The rearrangement links TRBV5-1 to TRBJ2-4; D perhaps matches TRBD2 (7 bases). Deletions cut 0 bases from V and 1 base from J, with 14 bases between. Germline-derived CDR1 and CDR2 are SGHRS and YFSETQ. There are 17 residues in the CDR3.

The rearrangement links TRBV9 to TRBJ1-1, with TRBD1 identical over 10 bases. This CDR3 comprises 15 residues. The germline gives CDR1 SGDLS, CDR2 YYNGEE. J lost 1 base, V lost 4 bases, and 4 bases had no gene match. CDR3 loop: CASSPRQGANTEAFF. The CDR3 DNA is TGTGCCAGCAGCCCCCGACAGGGGGCGAACACTGAAGCTTTCTTT.

The chain links TRBV19 to TRBJ1-2; tentatively, D is TRBD1 (5 bases). This CDR3 is 15 amino acids long. Between the trimmed V and J ends, which lost 7 bases and 4 bases, there was a span of 19 bases. From germline, CDR1 is LNHDA and CDR2 SQIVND (reference sequence). The DNA of the CDR3 is TGTGCCAGTAAGAAGGAGGGACGCAGCTCCTATGGCTACACCTTC. Translated, it gives CASKKEGRSSYGYTF.